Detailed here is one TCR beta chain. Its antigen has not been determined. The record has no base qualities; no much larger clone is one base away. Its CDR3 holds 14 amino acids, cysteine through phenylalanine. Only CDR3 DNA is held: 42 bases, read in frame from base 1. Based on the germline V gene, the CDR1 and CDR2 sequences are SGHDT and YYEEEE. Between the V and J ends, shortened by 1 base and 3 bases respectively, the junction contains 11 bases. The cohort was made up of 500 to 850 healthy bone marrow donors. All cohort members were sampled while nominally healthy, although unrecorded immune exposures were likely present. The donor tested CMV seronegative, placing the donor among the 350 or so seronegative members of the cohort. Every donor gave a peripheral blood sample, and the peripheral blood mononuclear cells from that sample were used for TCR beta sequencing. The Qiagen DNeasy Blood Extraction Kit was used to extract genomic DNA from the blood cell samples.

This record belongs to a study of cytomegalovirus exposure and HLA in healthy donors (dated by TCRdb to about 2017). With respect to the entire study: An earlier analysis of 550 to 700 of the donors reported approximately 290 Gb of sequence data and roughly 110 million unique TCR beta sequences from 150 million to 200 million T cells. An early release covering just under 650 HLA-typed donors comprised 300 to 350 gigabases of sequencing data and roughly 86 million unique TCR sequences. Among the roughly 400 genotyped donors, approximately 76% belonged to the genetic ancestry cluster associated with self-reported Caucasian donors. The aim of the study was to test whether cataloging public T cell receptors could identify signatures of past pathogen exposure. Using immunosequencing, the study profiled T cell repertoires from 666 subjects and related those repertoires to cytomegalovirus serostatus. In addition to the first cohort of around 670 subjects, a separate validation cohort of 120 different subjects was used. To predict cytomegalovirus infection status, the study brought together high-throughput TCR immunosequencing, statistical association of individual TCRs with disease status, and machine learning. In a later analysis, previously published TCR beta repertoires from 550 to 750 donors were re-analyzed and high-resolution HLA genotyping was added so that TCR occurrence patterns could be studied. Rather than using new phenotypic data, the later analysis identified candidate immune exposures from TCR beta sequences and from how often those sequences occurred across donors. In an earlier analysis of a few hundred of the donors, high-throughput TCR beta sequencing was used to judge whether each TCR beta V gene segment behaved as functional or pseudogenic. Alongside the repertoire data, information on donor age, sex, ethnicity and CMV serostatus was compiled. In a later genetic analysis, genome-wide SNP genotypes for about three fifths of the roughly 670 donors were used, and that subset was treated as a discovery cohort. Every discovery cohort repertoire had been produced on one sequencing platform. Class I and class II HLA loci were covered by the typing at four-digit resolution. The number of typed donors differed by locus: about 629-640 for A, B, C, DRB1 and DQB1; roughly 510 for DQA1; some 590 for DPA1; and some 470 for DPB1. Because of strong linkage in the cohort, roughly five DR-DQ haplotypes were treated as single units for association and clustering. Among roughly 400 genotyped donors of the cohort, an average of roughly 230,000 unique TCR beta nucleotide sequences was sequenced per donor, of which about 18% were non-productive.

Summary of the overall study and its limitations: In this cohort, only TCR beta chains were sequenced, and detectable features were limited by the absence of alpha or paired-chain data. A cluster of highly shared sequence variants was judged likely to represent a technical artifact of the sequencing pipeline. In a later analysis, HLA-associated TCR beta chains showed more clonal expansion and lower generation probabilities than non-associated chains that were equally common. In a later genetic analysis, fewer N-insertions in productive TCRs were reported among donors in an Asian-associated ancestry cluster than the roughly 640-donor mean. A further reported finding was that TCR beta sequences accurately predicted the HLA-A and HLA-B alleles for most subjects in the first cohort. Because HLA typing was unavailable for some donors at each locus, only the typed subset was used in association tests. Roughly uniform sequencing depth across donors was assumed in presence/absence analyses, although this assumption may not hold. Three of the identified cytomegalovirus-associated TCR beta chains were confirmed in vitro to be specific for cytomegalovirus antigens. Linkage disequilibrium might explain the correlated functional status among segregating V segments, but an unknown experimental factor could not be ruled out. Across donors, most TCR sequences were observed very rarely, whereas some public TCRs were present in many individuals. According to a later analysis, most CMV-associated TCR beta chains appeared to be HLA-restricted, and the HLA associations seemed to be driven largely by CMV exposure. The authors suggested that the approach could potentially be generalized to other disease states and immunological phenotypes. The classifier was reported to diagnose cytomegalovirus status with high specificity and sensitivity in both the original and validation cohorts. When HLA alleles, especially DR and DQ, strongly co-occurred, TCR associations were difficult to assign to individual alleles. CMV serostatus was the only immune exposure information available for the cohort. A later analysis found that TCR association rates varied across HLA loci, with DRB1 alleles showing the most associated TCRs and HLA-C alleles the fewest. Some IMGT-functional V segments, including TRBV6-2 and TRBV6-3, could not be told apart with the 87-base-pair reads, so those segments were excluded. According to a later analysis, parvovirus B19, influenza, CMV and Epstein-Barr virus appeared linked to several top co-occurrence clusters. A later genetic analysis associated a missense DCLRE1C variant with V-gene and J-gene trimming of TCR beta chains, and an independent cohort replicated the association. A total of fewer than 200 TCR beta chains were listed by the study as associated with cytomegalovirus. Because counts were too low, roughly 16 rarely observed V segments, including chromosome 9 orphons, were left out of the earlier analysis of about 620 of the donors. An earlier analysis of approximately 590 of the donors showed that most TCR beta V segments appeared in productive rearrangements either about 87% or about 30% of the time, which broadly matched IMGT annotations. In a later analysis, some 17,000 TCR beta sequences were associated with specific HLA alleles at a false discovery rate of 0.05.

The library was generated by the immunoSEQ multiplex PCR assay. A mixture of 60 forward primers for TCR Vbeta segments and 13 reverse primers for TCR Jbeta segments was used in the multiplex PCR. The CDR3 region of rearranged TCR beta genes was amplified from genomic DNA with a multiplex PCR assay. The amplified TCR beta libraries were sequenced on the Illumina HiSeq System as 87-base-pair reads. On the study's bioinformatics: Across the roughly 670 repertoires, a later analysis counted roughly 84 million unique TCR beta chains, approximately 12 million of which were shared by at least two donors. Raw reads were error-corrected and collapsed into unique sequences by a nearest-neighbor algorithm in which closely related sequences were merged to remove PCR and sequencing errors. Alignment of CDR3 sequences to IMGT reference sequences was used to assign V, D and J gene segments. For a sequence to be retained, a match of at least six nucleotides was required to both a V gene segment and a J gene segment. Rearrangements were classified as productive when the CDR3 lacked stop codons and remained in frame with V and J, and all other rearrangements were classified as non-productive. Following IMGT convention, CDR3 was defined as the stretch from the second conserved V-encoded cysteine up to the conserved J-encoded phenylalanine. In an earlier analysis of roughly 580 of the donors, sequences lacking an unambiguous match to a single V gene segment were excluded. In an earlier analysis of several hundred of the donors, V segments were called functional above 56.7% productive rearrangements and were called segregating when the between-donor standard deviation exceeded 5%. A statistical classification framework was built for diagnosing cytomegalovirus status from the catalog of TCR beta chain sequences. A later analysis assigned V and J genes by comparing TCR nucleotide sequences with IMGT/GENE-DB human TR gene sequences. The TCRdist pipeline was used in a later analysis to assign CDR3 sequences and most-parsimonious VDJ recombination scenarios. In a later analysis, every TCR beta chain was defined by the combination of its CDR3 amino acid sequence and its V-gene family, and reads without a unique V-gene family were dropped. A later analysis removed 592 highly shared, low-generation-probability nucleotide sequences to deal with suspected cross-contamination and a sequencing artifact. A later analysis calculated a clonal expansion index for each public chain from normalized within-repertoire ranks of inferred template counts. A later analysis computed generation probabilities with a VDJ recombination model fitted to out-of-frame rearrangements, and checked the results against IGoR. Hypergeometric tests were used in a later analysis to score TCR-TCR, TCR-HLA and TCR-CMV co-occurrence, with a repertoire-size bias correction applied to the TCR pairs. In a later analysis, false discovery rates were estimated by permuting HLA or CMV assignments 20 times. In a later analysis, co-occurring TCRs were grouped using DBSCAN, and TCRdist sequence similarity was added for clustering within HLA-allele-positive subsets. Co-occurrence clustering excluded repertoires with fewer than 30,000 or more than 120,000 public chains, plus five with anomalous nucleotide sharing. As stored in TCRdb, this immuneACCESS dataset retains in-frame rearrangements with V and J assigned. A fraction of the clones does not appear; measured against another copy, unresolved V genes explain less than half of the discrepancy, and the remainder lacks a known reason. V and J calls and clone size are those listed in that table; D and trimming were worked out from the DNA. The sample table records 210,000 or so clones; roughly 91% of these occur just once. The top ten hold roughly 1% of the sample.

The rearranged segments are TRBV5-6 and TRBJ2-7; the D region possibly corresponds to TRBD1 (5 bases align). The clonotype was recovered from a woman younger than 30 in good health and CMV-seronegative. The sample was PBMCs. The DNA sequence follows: TGTGCCAGCAGCTTGACGGACACTTACTACGAGCAGTACTTC. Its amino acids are CASSLTDTYYEQYF.